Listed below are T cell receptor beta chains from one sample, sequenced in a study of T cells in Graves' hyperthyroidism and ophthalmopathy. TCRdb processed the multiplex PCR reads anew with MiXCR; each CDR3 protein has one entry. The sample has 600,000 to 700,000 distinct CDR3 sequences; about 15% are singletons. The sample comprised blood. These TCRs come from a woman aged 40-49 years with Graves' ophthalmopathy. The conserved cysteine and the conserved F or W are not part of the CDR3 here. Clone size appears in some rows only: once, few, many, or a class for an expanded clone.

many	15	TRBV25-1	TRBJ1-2	ASSEGGRPRGDYGYT
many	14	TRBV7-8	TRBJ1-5	ASSLRPGSPNQPQH
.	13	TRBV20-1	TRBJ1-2	SARDSTGGNYGYT
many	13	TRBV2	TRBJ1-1	ASREETLGNTEAF
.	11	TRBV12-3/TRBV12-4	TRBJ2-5	ASSRQKQETQY
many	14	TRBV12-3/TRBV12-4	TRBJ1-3	ASSLEGRLSGNTIY
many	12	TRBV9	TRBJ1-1	ASSKTGLRTEAF
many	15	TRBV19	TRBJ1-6	ASSVPRQNPSRSPLH
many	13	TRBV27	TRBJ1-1	ASTRQGKGNTEAF
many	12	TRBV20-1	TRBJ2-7	SARQGAPSYEQY
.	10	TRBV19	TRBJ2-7	ASSTDSLEQY
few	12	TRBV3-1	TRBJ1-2	ASSQDDRVLGYT
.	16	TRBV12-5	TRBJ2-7	ASGLVLWTGRTSYEQY
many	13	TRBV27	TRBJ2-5	ASKALAGSQETQY
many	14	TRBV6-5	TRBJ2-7	ASTKGASGGAGEQY
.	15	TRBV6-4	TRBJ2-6	ASRLGTYISGANVLT
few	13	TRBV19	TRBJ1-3	ATTTGTSSGNTIY
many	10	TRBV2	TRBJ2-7	ASSGQGVESY
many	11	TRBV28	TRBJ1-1	ASSSGGNTEAF
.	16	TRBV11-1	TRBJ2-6	ASSLPGQGSSGANVLT
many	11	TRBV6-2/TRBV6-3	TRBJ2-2	ASSWREHGELF
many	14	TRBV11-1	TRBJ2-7	ASSPHGTPSSYEQY
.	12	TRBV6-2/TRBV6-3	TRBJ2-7	ASRDPPNLYEQY
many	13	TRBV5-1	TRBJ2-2	ASSLGEVRTGELF
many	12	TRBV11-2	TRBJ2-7	ASSSERERDEQY
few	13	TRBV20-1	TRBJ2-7	SARDDGRSSYEQY
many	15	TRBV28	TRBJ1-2	ASSYPTQWAINYGYT
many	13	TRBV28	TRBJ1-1	ASSLYGTANTEAF
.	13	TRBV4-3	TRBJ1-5	ASSQDWRGNQPQH
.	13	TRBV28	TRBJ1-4	ASSPGDSSFRELF
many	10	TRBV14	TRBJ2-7	ASSPTFTEQY
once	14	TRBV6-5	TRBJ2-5	ASSYPSGRGEETQY
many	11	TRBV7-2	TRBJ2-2	ASSFLLVGELF
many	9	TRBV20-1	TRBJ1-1	SASQGTEAF
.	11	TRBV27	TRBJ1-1	ASSLGGKTEAF
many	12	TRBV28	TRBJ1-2	ATTPGRVVYGYT
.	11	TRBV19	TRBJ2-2	ASTGFVSGELF
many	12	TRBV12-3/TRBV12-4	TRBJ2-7	ASSEAGTIYEQY
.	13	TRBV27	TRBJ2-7	ASSLSVAGSYEQY
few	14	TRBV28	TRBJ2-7	ASSGITHHRETEQY
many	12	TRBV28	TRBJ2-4	ASSSGRIENIQY
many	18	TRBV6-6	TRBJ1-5	ASSYPTSPNRDRGNQPQH
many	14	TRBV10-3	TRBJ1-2	AISEHYRGSNYGYT
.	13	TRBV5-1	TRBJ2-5	ASSWEAGSKETQY
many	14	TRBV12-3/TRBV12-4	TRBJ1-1	ASSLVSVIKTGEAF
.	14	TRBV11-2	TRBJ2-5	ASSFWGLRESETQY
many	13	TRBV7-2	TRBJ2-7	ASNTGSRQNYEQY
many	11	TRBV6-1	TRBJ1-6	ASCADGRSPLH
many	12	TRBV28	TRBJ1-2	ASSFGGLRYGYT
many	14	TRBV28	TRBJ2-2	ASSPPGGRRTGELF
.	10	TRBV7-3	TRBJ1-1	ASSVGTDEAF